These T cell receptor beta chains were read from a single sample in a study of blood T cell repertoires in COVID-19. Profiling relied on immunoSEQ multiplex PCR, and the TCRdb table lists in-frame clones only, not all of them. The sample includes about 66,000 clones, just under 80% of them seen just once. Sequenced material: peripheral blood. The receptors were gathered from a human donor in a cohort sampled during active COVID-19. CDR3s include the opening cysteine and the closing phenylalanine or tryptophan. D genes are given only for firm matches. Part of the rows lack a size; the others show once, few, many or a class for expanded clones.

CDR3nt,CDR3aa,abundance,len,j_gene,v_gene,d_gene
TGTGCCAGCACCTCTTGGGGAGGGACCACGGAAGCTTTCTTT,CASTSWGGTTEAFF,few,14,TRBJ1-1,TRBV28,.
TGCGCCAGCAGCTTGCAGCAGGGGGTGGATACGCAGTATTTT,CASSLQQGVDTQYF,.,14,TRBJ2-3,TRBV5-1,TRBD1
TGTGCCAGTACCATACCCCGGGGGACCGGGGAGCTGTTTTTT,CASTIPRGTGELFF,.,14,TRBJ2-2,TRBV19,.
TGTGCCAGCAGTTTAACCCCCGTCGGGGGTCCCCTCTTC,CASSLTPVGGPLF,.,13,TRBJ2-7,TRBV27,.
TGTGCCAGCAGCTTGAGTAACGGGTACGGCAATCAGCCCCAGCATTTT,CASSLSNGYGNQPQHF,.,16,TRBJ1-5,TRBV5-6,.
TGTGCCAGCAGTTACAGCCGGACACAGCCCCAGCATTTT,CASSYSRTQPQHF,few,13,TRBJ1-5,TRBV6-5,.
TGTGCCAGCAGTTCACCTCCGGGGTCCTACGAGCAGTACTTC,CASSSPPGSYEQYF,.,14,TRBJ2-7,TRBV28,.
TGTGCCAGCACCACTGAGAAACTAGCGGGAGAGCAGTTCTTC,CASTTEKLAGEQFF,.,14,TRBJ2-1,TRBV2,TRBD2
TGTGCCAGCAGCTTAGTTGCAGGGGGCGGGTACGAGCAGTACTTC,CASSLVAGGGYEQYF,.,15,TRBJ2-7,TRBV7-8,TRBD1
TGTGCCAGCAGTTACGGAGCGGGCTACGAGCAGTACTTC,CASSYGAGYEQYF,.,13,TRBJ2-7,TRBV6-2/TRBV6-3,.
TGTGCCAGCAGTCCAGACAGGGGCTATAGCAATCAGCCCCAGCATTTT,CASSPDRGYSNQPQHF,.,16,TRBJ1-5,TRBV28,TRBD1
TGCGCCAGCAGCCAAGCAGTCCAGGGGTTGAGCTATGGCTACACCTTC,CASSQAVQGLSYGYTF,.,16,TRBJ1-2,TRBV4-1,.
TGTGCCAGCAGACGACGGACAGGGGGTACCTACGAGCAGTACTTC,CASRRRTGGTYEQYF,.,15,TRBJ2-7,TRBV28,TRBD1
TGTGCCACCAGTTCGAGAGGGTTTGTTGGAAACACCATATATTTT,CATSSRGFVGNTIYF,.,15,TRBJ1-3,TRBV15,.
TGTGCCAGCAGTCCCTGGGACTACTACAATGAGCAGTTCTTC,CASSPWDYYNEQFF,once,14,TRBJ2-1,TRBV27,TRBD2
TGTGCCAGCAGCCCCAGGACAGATCCATATGGCTACACCTTC,CASSPRTDPYGYTF,.,14,TRBJ1-2,TRBV7-2,.
TGTGCCTGGAAGGGGCAGGGGGCTTTCTATGGCTACACCTTC,CAWKGQGAFYGYTF,.,14,TRBJ1-2,TRBV30,TRBD1
TGTGCCAGCAGGCGCGGACAGGGGCACTATGGCTACACCTTC,CASRRGQGHYGYTF,.,14,TRBJ1-2,TRBV28,TRBD1
TGTGCCAGCAGAAGGGGGCGTGGGGTTTACACTGAAGCTTTCTTT,CASRRGRGVYTEAFF,few,15,TRBJ1-1,TRBV28,TRBD1
TGTGCCACCAGTCCAGAGGGGGGGAGGGCCCTCGAGCAGTACTTC,CATSPEGGRALEQYF,.,15,TRBJ2-7,TRBV15,.
TGTGCCAGCAGTGAATCCCTTGGGGACAGATCCTACGAGCAGTACTTC,CASSESLGDRSYEQYF,.,16,TRBJ2-7,TRBV6-1,TRBD1
TGTGCCAGCAGCTTGTCACAGGGGGCTAACTCTGGGGCCAACGTCCTGACTTTC,CASSLSQGANSGANVLTF,.,18,TRBJ2-6,TRBV7-9,TRBD1
TGTGCCAGCAGCCAAGACAGAAATTCACCCCTCCACTTT,CASSQDRNSPLHF,.,13,TRBJ1-6,TRBV14,.
TGTGCCAGCAGCAAACGGGACTTCGGGACCGGGGAGCTGTTTTTT,CASSKRDFGTGELFF,.,15,TRBJ2-2,TRBV5-6,.
TGCGCCAGCAGTGGAAGACAGGGGGTTATGGACGAGCAGTACTTC,CASSGRQGVMDEQYF,.,15,TRBJ2-7,TRBV10-2,TRBD1
TGTGCCAGCAGCCCGGACAGGAGCTACAATGAGCAGTTCTTC,CASSPDRSYNEQFF,.,14,TRBJ2-1,TRBV7-2,TRBD1
TGTGCCAGCAAAAACCCTCCGGCCGGGGAGTACTTC,CASKNPPAGEYF,.,12,TRBJ2-7,TRBV5-4,.
TGTGCCAGCAGTTGGACAGGGGAATCTGGGGCCAACGTCCTGACTTTC,CASSWTGESGANVLTF,once,16,TRBJ2-6,TRBV6-5,TRBD1
TGTGCTACTTTGGACAGGGCGAATGGCTACACCTTC,CATLDRANGYTF,.,12,TRBJ1-2,TRBV19,TRBD1
TGTGCCAGCAGCCTACCTGGGGGGTACGAGCAGTACTTC,CASSLPGGYEQYF,once,13,TRBJ2-7,TRBV11-2,.
TGTGCCAGCAGCCAAGATCGCAGGGGGCGGGAGACCCAGTACTTC,CASSQDRRGRETQYF,.,15,TRBJ2-5,TRBV3-1/TRBV3-2,TRBD1
TGTGCCAGCAGTGTCATCGCGGGCCTGAACACTGAAGCTTTCTTT,CASSVIAGLNTEAFF,.,15,TRBJ1-1,TRBV28,.
TGTGCCACCAGCTTATCAGTATACAATGAGCAGTTCTTC,CATSLSVYNEQFF,.,13,TRBJ2-1,TRBV7-2,.
TGTGCCAGCAGCGTAGGGGCTAGCGGGAGAGAGACCCAGTACTTC,CASSVGASGRETQYF,.,15,TRBJ2-5,TRBV9,TRBD2
TGTGCCAGCAGCGTAGACGCAGGTAACTACGAGCAGTACTTC,CASSVDAGNYEQYF,few,14,TRBJ2-7,TRBV9,.
TGTGCCTGGAGCAACAGGGGAGGAGAGACCCAGTACTTC,CAWSNRGGETQYF,.,13,TRBJ2-5,TRBV30,.
TGTGCCAGGGGGCCTCCCGACACAGATACGCAGTATTTT,CARGPPDTDTQYF,.,13,TRBJ2-3,TRBV2,.
TGTGCCACCAGCAGAGATTACGCGGGCGGTGGCACAGATACGCAGTATTTT,CATSRDYAGGGTDTQYF,.,17,TRBJ2-3,TRBV15,.